This T cell receptor (beta chain) is drawn from a study of Ad26.COV2.S vaccination and SARS-CoV-2 variants. Study observations and caveats: Non-spike TCR breadth did not differ much between vaccine and placebo recipients.

CDR1 SGHTA and CDR2 FQGNSA come from the germline V gene. V lost 5 bases and J lost 5, with 15 bases in between. The CDR3 loop spans 14 amino acids. This sample's treatment: some 19 received Ad26.COV2.S at low or high dose, single or two shots; roughly 5 received placebo; per-sample allocation not given. Day 63 following the first vaccine or placebo injection was when the samples were taken. This vaccine is an Ad26 vector that expresses the Wuhan-strain SARS-CoV-2 spike. TCRdb's copy holds only in-frame clones and misses some; the assay was immunoSEQ multiplex PCR. The table records about 350,000 clones, 65% to 90% of them present only once. Comments on this clone: No antigen is known for it.

This receptor was identified in a person aged 18-65 years who received the Ad26.COV2.S COVID-19 vaccine or a placebo. The chain employs TRBV7-2 and TRBJ2-5, with no clear D. Here the sequenced sample was peripheral blood, taken in a trial of Ad26.COV2.S vaccine versus placebo. CDR3 coding DNA: TGTGCCAGCAGCCCCCCCGGCTCCCGGGAGACCCAGTACTTC. Translated: CASSPPGSRETQYF. Full variable domain (rest looked up from reference TRBV7-2 and TRBJ2-5): GAGVSQSPSNKVTEKGKDVELRCDPISGHTALYWYRQSLGQGLEFLIYFQGNSAPDKSGLPSDRFSAERTGGSVSTLTIQRTQQEDSAVYLCASSPPGSRETQYFGPGTRLLVL.